The 3 T cell receptor beta chains reported below all come from one sample, sequenced in a study of cytomegalovirus exposure and HLA in healthy donors. Use of 60 Vbeta and 13 Jbeta primers characterized the PCR. Assay: immunoSEQ multiplex PCR; the TCRdb copy retains only in-frame clones and omits some. The table has fewer than 200,000 clones, approximately 81% seen once; the top ten hold 2% to 2.5%. Material: PBMCs. Receptors were obtained from a woman in her thirties in good health and CMV-seronegative.

The gene calls are TRBV4-1 and TRBJ1-5; 9 bases are shared with TRBD1. Germline assignment: CDR1 MGHRA and CDR2 YSYEKL. This CDR3 contains 14 residues. The junction had 2 bases not matched to a gene; V was cut back by 4 bases and J by 4 bases. The CDR3 region has the DNA TGCGCCAGCAGCCTTGGGACAGGGAATCAGCCCCAGCATTTT. This translates into CASSLGTGNQPQHF.

The V call is TRBV7-9, the J call TRBJ1-4; TRBD1 aligns across 8 bases. This CDR3 comprises 15 residues. Unmatched junction bases numbered 10, after V lost 5 bases and J lost 8 bases. Germline V gene data show CDR1 as SEHNR and CDR2 as FQNEAQ (reference sequence). Here the CDR3 reads CASSLRTGSVEKLFF. The CDR3 DNA follows: TGTGCCAGCAGCCTCCGGACAGGGTCGGTGGAAAAACTGTTTTTT.

V is TRBV18 and J is TRBJ1-6; 9 positions match TRBD1. Losses at the gene ends were 4 bases for V and 9 bases for J; bases not matched to a gene: 10. Germline V gene sequence: CDR1 KGHSH, CDR2 LQKENI. The CDR3 length is 16 residues. The CDR3 DNA follows: TGTGCCAGCTCACTATCTAGACAGGGGGTACCTTCACCCCTCCACTTT. The encoded protein is CASSLSRQGVPSPLHF.